Listed here are 27 T cell receptor beta chains from one sample, sequenced in a study of OX40 agonist ivuxolimab in advanced cancers. TCRdb's table, derived via immunoSEQ multiplex PCR, lists solely in-frame clones and lacks some. Among more than 80,000 clones listed, just under 95% were seen once. The specimen comprised CD4+ or CD8+ T cells sorted from blood, sampled in a trial of the OX40 agonist ivuxolimab. The receptors shown here come from an adult with an advanced solid tumor such as melanoma, head and neck, liver or kidney cancer.

The chain couples TRBV11-2 to TRBJ2-3; D uncertain. Looked up from germline, CDR1 is SGHAT and CDR2 is FQNNGV. Trimming pared 2 bases from V and 2 bases from J, leaving 8 bases between. The CDR3 loop spans 14 amino acids. Here the CDR3 DNA reads TGTGCCAGCAGCTTATTGATGGACACAGATACGCAGTATTTT. Translating gives CASSLLMDTDTQYF.

This rearrangement joins TRBV7-2 to TRBJ1-5; TRBD1 might be the D (6 bases). The germline gives CDR1 SGHTA, CDR2 FQGNSA. CDR3 size: 16 residues. The V gene lost 5 bases and the J gene lost 1 base, with 15 bases spanning the gap. The CDR3 protein is CASSRRTAQSNQPQHF. CDR3 sequence (DNA): TGTGCCAGCAGCCGACGGACAGCTCAGAGCAATCAGCCCCAGCATTTT.

This clone was seen just once. In DNA, the CDR3 is TGTGCCAGCAGCGTTCTGGGACTCTTCACAGATACGCAGTATTTT. This codes for CASSVLGLFTDTQYF. This chain links TRBV9 with TRBJ2-3; D is possibly TRBD2 (6 bases). CDR1 is SGDLS, CDR2 YYNGEE, per germline. The CDR3 is 15 amino acids. The V end was cut by 2 bases, the J end by 2 bases, with 12 bases between.

CDR3 bases: TGTGCCGGGGGGGTGGGCACTGAAGCTTTCTTT. Its protein product is CAGGVGTEAFF. V usage is TRBV30 and J usage is TRBJ1-1; TRBD1 might be the D (5 bases). CDR3 length: 11 residues. V lost 8 bases and J 4 bases, leaving 11 bases between the germline ends. Germline V CDR1 and CDR2: GTSNPN, SVGIG (reference sequence).

The rearrangement uses TRBV6-1 and TRBJ1-6, with no clear D. The CDR3 is 17 amino acids. Germline V CDR1 and CDR2: MNHNS, SASEGT. V lost 4 bases, J lost 4 bases, and 17 bases lay in between. The CDR3 sequence is CASSARAGNGYNSPLHF. Here the CDR3 DNA reads TGTGCCAGCAGTGCAAGGGCGGGGAACGGATATAATTCACCCCTCCACTTT.

The chain employs TRBV5-6 and TRBJ2-3, with 7 bases fitting TRBD1. Trimming took 2 bases from V and 6 from J; bases not matched to a gene: 6. CDR3 length equals 14 residues. Looked up from germline, CDR1 is SGHDT and CDR2 is YYEEEE. CDR3 DNA: TGTGCCAGCAGCTTATTACAGGGGAAGGATACGCAGTATTTT. It encodes CASSLLQGKDTQYF.

This clone came up once. The CDR3 region is CAWSGQRSQPQHF. CDR3 in DNA: TGTGCCTGGAGCGGCCAGCGATCTCAGCCCCAGCATTTT. This chain joins TRBV30 and TRBJ1-5; D ambiguous. V was cut by 3 bases and J by 6 bases, with 12 bases left in between. Germline CDR1 GTSNPN, CDR2 SVGIG (reference sequence). This CDR3 spans 13 amino acids.

This rearrangement joins TRBV7-3 to TRBJ2-1, with 7 bases that match TRBD1. The germline V gene encodes CDR1 SGHTA and CDR2 FQGTGA. V was clipped by 3 bases and J by 0 bases; unmatched bases: 23. The CDR3 is 22 residues long. CDR3 region: CASSFKANLGPRQGSSYNEQFF. In DNA form, the CDR3 reads TGTGCCAGCAGCTTTAAGGCCAACTTAGGGCCTAGACAGGGTAGCTCCTACAATGAGCAGTTCTTC.

The V call is TRBV4-2, the J call TRBJ2-3; 7 positions agree with TRBD2. The CDR3 is made up of 17 amino acids. CDR1 LGHNA and CDR2 YNFKEQ come from the germline V gene. The V segment lost 4 bases and the J segment 0 bases; nucleotides outside the gene matches: 10. DNA of the CDR3: TGTGCCAGCAGCCTGCGGCTAGCGGATCCTAGCACAGATACGCAGTATTTT. Protein: CASSLRLADPSTDTQYF.

V usage is TRBV6-1 and J usage is TRBJ2-7; possibly TRBD1 or TRBD2 for D (6 bases each). The J call may be mistaken, given a closer DNA end match to TRBJ2-1. The CDR3 length is 13 residues. Germline assignment: CDR1 MNHNS and CDR2 SASEGT. DNA of the CDR3: TGTGCCAGCAGTGAAATGGCGGGACAAAAGCAGTTCTTC. This translates into CASSEMAGQKQFF.

The rearrangement uses TRBV4-3 and TRBJ2-3, with 11 bases aligning to TRBD2. The CDR3 length is 15 residues. Trimming removed 3 bases from V and 5 bases from J; junction bases left unmatched: 4. Per the germline V gene, CDR1 is LGHNA and CDR2 is YSLEER. CDR3 region: CASSQEGTSGDTQYF. In nucleotides, the CDR3 is TGCGCCAGCAGCCAGGAAGGGACTAGCGGAGATACGCAGTATTTT.

The chain uses TRBV18 and TRBJ2-5; D might be TRBD2 (6 bases). V shed 1 base and J shed 1 base, with 10 bases lying between them. The CDR3 has 15 amino acids. Germline V gene sequence: CDR1 KGHSH, CDR2 LQKENI. CDR3 in DNA: TGTGCCAGCTCACCACTGGGGGGTCGCCAAGAGACCCAGTACTTC. It translates to CASSPLGGRQETQYF.

This chain connects TRBV28 to TRBJ2-2; TRBD1 matches at 7 bases. With 7 bases clipped from V and 4 bases from J, the junction kept 3 bases outside the gene matches. The CDR3 consists of 13 residues. Germline CDR1 and CDR2: MDHEN and SYDVKM. CDR3 residues: CASNRGGTGELFF. In DNA form, the CDR3 reads TGTGCCAGCAACAGGGGTGGCACCGGGGAGCTGTTTTTT.

This chain links TRBV27 with TRBJ2-1; D call uncertain. The CDR3 length is 13 residues. V lost 5 bases, J lost 3 bases, and 8 bases lay in between. Germline CDR1 reads MNHEY; CDR2 reads SMNVEV (reference sequence). The DNA of the CDR3 is TGTGCCAGCAGTCGGCCGAACTACAATGAGCAGTTCTTC. Translated: CASSRPNYNEQFF.

The DNA for the CDR3 is TGTGCCAGCAGTTTTAGCGGGTCAGAGACCCAGTACTTC. Protein sequence: CASSFSGSETQYF. The chain is built from TRBV2 and TRBJ2-5, with 7 bases matching TRBD2. Trimming cost V 5 bases and J 4 bases; bases outside gene matches: 4. CDR1 SNHLY and CDR2 FYNNEI come from the germline V gene. CDR3 length equals 13 residues. The full variable domain, in which reference TRBV2 and TRBJ2-5 provide the parts outside the CDR3, is EPEVTQTPSHQVTQMGQEVILRCVPISNHLYFYWYRQILGQKVEFLVSFYNNEISEKSEIFDDQFSVERPDGSNFTLKIRSTKLEDSAMYFCASSFSGSETQYFGPGTRLLVL.

The chain links TRBV6-6 to TRBJ1-2, with unresolved D. Trimming removed 2 bases at V and 6 bases at J, with 16 bases between. The CDR3 totals 15 residues. The germline V gene encodes CDR1 MNHNY and CDR2 SVGAGI (reference sequence). Here the CDR3 reads CASSYGLAFGDGYTF. CDR3 bases: TGTGCCAGCAGTTACGGATTAGCGTTTGGAGATGGCTACACCTTC.

The chain has TRBV9 and TRBJ2-3; 10 nucleotides match TRBD2. Per the germline V gene, CDR1 is SGDLS and CDR2 is YYNGEE. The CDR3 is 14 residues long. V dropped 4 bases and J dropped 5; count of bases not matched to a gene: 4. The CDR3 is CASSSRLAGDTQYF. In DNA, the CDR3 is TGTGCCAGCAGCTCAAGACTAGCGGGAGATACGCAGTATTTT.

The V and J genes are TRBV11-3 and TRBJ2-4; D remains unclear. This CDR3 has 15 amino acids. The V end was cut by 2 bases, the J end by 0 bases, with 8 bases between. Germline V gene sequence: CDR1 SGHNT, CDR2 YENEEA. In nucleotides, the CDR3 is TGTGCCAGCAGCTTATTTGGGGTAGCCAAAAACATTCAGTACTTC. Its translation: CASSLFGVAKNIQYF.

This chain links TRBV6-1 with TRBJ1-6; weak D call: TRBD1 (5 bases). The CDR3 sequence is 15 residues long. Germline CDR1 is MNHNS and CDR2 is SASEGT. Trimming removed 2 bases at V and 8 bases at J, with 13 bases between. Here the CDR3 DNA reads TGTGCCAGCAGTGAATTCGGGGGTCTGGATTCACCCCTCCACTTT. Amino acid sequence: CASSEFGGLDSPLHF.

The gene calls are TRBV7-9 and TRBJ1-2; D is unclear. Germline V gene sequence: CDR1 SEHNR, CDR2 FQNEAQ (reference sequence). V shed 2 bases and J shed 2 bases, with 0 bases lying between them. CDR3 length: 11 residues. As DNA, the CDR3 is TGTGCCAGCAGCTTAAACTATGGCTACACCTTC. Its protein is CASSLNYGYTF.

This clone was seen only once. The J gene is TRBJ1-5, the V gene TRBV6-6, with 7 bases fitting TRBD1. CDR1 is MNHNY, CDR2 SVGAGI, per germline (reference sequence). CDR3 length: 15 amino acids. Trimming at V came to 5 bases and at J to 4 bases, leaving 8 bases not matched to a gene. The CDR3 nucleotides are TGTGCCAGCAGTCGACAGGGCGGGGGAAATCAGCCCCAGCATTTT. Amino acid sequence: CASSRQGGGNQPQHF.

The chain is built from TRBV28 and TRBJ1-2, with TRBD1 identical over 7 bases. This CDR3 region has 11 residues. Germline V gives CDR1 MDHEN, CDR2 SYDVKM. The CDR3 region has the DNA TGTGCTACAGGGGTTTTTTATGGCTACACCTTC. Translation: CATGVFYGYTF.

This chain links TRBV28 with TRBJ1-1; possibly TRBD1 for D (5 bases). Germline V gene lookup returns CDR1 MDHEN and CDR2 SYDVKM. The CDR3 runs to 16 residues. V was shortened by 6 bases and J by 5 bases, with 22 bases between the two germline ends. The chain's CDR3 is CASSSPHSGSGTEAFF. CDR3 DNA sequence: TGTGCCAGCAGCTCCCCCCATTCAGGGTCGGGGACTGAAGCTTTCTTT.

The chain joins TRBV2 to TRBJ2-5; 12 bases line up with TRBD2. The trim removed 4 bases at V and 4 bases at J, leaving 13 bases unmatched. This CDR3 has 18 amino acids. The germline V gene encodes CDR1 SNHLY and CDR2 FYNNEI. The CDR3 nucleotides are TGTGCCAGCAGTGTTCGGAGACTAGCGGGAGCGTTCGGAGAGACCCAGTACTTC. This gives the protein CASSVRRLAGAFGETQYF.

This chain uses TRBV4-2 with TRBJ1-2; 8 bases are a match to TRBD1. Germline assignment: CDR1 LGHNA and CDR2 YNFKEQ. The length of the CDR3 is 15 residues. The V segment lost 4 bases and the J segment 8 bases; nucleotides outside the gene matches: 12. CDR3 loop: CASSRRQGPAEGYTF. CDR3 nucleotide sequence: TGTGCCAGCAGCCGTCGACAGGGGCCCGCTGAGGGCTACACCTTC.

This chain connects TRBV15 to TRBJ1-3; the D gene is possibly TRBD1 (5 bases). Germline V gene sequence: CDR1 LNHNV, CDR2 YYDKDF (reference sequence). V lost 1 base and J lost 0, with 13 bases in between. The CDR3 runs 17 residues. The CDR3 DNA is TGTGCCACCAGCAGAGGCGGGACTCTCTACTCTGGAAACACCATATATTTT. As protein: CATSRGGTLYSGNTIYF.

This rearrangement joins TRBV15 to TRBJ2-1, with 9 bases fitting TRBD2. The germline CDR1 and CDR2 sequences are LNHNV and YYDKDF (reference sequence). The CDR3 length is 15 residues. Trimming took 6 bases from V and 8 from J; bases not matched to a gene: 11. CDR3 in DNA: TGTGCCACCAGAATGGGGCGGGAGGGTTTCTATGAGCAGTTCTTC. It specifies CATRMGREGFYEQFF.